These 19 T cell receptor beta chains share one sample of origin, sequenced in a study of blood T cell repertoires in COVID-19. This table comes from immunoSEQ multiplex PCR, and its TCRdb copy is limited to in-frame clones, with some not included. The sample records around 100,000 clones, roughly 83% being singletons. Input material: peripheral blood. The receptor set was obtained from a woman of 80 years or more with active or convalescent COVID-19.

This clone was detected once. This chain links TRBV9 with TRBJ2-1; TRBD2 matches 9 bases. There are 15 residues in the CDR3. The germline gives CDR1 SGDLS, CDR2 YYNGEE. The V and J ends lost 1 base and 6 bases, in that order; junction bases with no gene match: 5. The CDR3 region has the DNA TGTGCCAGCAGCGTAAAAGGTAGCGGGGGCAATGAGCAGTTCTTC. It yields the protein CASSVKGSGGNEQFF.

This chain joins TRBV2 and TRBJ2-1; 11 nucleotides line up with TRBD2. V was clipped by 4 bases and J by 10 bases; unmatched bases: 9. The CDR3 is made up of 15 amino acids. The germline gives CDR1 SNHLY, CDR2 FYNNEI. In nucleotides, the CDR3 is TGTGCCAGCAGTGGAGGTAGCGGGAGGGCCAGCGAGCAGTTCTTC. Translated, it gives CASSGGSGRASEQFF. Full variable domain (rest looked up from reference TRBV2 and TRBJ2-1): EPEVTQTPSHQVTQMGQEVILRCVPISNHLYFYWYRQILGQKVEFLVSFYNNEISEKSEIFDDQFSVERPDGSNFTLKIRSTKLEDSAMYFCASSGGSGRASEQFFGPGTRLTVL.

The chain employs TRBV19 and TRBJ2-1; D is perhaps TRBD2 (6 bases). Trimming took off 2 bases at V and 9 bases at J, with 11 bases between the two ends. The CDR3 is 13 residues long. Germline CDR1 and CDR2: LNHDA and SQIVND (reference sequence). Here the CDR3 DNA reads TGTGCCAGTAGTATAAGTCCGGGGGTTGAGCAGTTCTTC. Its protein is CASSISPGVEQFF.

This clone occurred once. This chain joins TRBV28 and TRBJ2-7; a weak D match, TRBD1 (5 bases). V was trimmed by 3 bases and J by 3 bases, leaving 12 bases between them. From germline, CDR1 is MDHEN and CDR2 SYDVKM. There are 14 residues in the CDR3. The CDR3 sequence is CASSLGQGNYEQYF. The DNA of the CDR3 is TGTGCCAGCAGTTTGGGGCAGGGAAACTACGAGCAGTACTTC.

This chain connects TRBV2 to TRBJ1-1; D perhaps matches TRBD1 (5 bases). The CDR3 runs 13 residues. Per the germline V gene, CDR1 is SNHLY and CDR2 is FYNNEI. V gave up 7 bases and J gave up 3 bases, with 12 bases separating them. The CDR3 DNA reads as TGTGCCAGCACCTTTATACAGGACACTGAAGCTTTCTTT. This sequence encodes CASTFIQDTEAFF.

The CDR3: CASSSLAGGYTDTQYF. The CDR3 nucleotides are TGTGCCAGCAGTTCATTAGCGGGAGGATACACAGATACGCAGTATTTT. The rearrangement joins TRBV2 to TRBJ2-3; 10 bases fit TRBD2. CDR1 and CDR2 (germline): SNHLY, FYNNEI. The J segment lost 2 bases and the V segment lost 5 bases, leaving 7 bases of the junction unmatched. This CDR3 contains 16 residues.

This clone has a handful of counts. For the CDR3, the DNA is TGTGCCAGTACCCAGAGGGGAGGGAACACTGAAGCTTTCTTT. Translating it yields CASTQRGGNTEAFF. The chain carries TRBV19 and TRBJ1-1; D is perhaps TRBD1 (5 bases). The V gene's germline CDR1 is LNHDA and CDR2 SQIVND (reference sequence). The CDR3 covers 14 residues. V was cut by 7 bases and J by 1 base, with 13 bases left in between.

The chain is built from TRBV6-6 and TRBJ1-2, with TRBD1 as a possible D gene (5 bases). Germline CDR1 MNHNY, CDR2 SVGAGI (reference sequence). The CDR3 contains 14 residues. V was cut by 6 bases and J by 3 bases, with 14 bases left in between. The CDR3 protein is CASRYQGSDYGYTF. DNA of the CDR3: TGTGCCAGCAGATATCAGGGCTCCGACTATGGCTACACCTTC.

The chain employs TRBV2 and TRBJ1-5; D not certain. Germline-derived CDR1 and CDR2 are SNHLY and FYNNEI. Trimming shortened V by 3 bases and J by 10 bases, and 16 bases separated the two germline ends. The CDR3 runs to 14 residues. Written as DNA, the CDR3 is TGTGCCAGCAGTGATCTCGGAGCCTCGTATCCCCAGCATTTT. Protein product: CASSDLGASYPQHF.

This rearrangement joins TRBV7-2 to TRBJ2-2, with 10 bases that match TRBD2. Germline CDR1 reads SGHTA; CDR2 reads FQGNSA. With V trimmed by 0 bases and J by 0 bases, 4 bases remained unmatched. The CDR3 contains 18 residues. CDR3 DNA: TGTGCCAGCAGCTTAGCAGCGGGGGGGCCCGCGAACACCGGGGAGCTGTTTTTT. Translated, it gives CASSLAAGGPANTGELFF.

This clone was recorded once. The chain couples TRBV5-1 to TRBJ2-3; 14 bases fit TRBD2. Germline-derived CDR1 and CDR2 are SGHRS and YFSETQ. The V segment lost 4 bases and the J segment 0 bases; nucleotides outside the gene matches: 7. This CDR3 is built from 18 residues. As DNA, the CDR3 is TGCGCCAGCAGCCGAGGGACTAGCGGGGGCCGTAGCACAGATACGCAGTATTTT. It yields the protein CASSRGTSGGRSTDTQYF.

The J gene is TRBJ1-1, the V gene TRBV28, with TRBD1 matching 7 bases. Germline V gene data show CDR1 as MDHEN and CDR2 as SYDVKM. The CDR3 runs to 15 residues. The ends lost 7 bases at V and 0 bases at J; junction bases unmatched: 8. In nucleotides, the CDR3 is TGTGCCAGCAACAGGGGATTGCGGTTGAACACTGAAGCTTTCTTT. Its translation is CASNRGLRLNTEAFF.

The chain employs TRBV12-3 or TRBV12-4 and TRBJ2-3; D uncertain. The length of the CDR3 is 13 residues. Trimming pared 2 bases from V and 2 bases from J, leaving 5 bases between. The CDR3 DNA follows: TGTGCCAGCAGTTTAATGGCCACAGATACGCAGTATTTT. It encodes CASSLMATDTQYF.

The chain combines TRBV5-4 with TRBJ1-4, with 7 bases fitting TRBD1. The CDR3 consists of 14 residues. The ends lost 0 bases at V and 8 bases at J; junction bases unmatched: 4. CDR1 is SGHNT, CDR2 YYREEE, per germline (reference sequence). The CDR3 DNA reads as TGTGCCAGCAGCTTGGGGACAGGAGGAGAAAAACTGTTTTTT. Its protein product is CASSLGTGGEKLFF. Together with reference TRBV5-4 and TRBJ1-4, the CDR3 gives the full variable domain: ETGVTQSPTHLIKTRGQQVTLRCSSQSGHNTVSWYQQALGQGPQFIFQYYREEENGRGNFPPRFSGLQFPNYSSELNVNALELDDSALYLCASSLGTGGEKLFFGSGTQLSVL.

In DNA form, the CDR3 reads TGTGCCAGCAGCAAGGGACAGTCCTACGAGCAGTACTTC. Protein sequence: CASSKGQSYEQYF. The chain has TRBV5-5 and TRBJ2-7, with 7 bases fitting TRBD1. Germline values: CDR1 SGHKS, CDR2 YYEKEE (reference sequence). With V trimmed by 4 bases and J by 1 base, 2 bases remained unmatched. The CDR3 spans 13 residues.

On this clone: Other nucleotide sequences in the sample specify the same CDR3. The CDR3 nucleotides read TGCGCCAGCAGCTCCACAGGGAGTAATTCACCCCTCCACTTT. As protein: CASSSTGSNSPLHF. This chain joins TRBV5-1 and TRBJ1-6, with D tentatively TRBD1 (6 bases). The V gene's germline CDR1 is SGHRS and CDR2 YFSETQ. The CDR3 covers 14 residues. Deletions cut 3 bases from V and 6 bases from J, with 10 bases between. The full variable domain, with the rest looked up from reference TRBV5-1 and TRBJ1-6, is KAGVTQTPRYLIKTRGQQVTLSCSPISGHRSVSWYQQTPGQGLQFLFEYFSETQRNKGNFPGRFSGRQFSNSRSEMNVSTLELGDSALYLCASSSTGSNSPLHFGNGTRLTVT.

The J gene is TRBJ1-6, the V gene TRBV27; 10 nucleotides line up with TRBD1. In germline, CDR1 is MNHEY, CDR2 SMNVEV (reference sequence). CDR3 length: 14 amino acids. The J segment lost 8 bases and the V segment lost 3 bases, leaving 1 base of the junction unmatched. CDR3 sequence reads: CASSLDRGYSPLHF. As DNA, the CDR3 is TGTGCCAGCAGTTTGGACAGGGGGTATTCACCCCTCCACTTT.

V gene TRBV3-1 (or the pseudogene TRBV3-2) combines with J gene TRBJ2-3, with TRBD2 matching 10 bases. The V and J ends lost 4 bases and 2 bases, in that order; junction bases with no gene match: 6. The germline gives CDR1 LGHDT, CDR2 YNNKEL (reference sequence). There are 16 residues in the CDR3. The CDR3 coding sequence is TGTGCCAGCAGCCTTCAAGCGGGAGGGTACACAGATACGCAGTATTTT. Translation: CASSLQAGGYTDTQYF.

The CDR3 nucleotides read TGTGCCAGCATGGAGGGGCGGACTGAAGCTTTCTTT. This sequence encodes CASMEGRTEAFF. The gene calls are TRBV2 and TRBJ1-1; D might be TRBD1 (5 bases). V was cut by 7 bases and J by 5 bases, with 11 bases left in between. CDR1 and CDR2 from the germline V gene are SNHLY and FYNNEI. The CDR3 contains 12 residues.